In its sample, the clone carrying this TCR beta chain was seen many times. Antigen unknown. Germline CDR1 and CDR2: SQVTM and ANQGSEA. With V trimmed by 6 bases and J by 5 bases, 7 bases remained unmatched. The CDR3 covers 13 residues. The sample comes from a study of early T cells in non-severe SARS-CoV-2 infection. Whole-study findings and limits: Matching results from VDJdb favored anti-spike CD8 responses, leaving private and CD4 specificities undetected.

One entry per CDR3 protein, called by TCRdb with MiXCR from the 5' RACE reads. The table records 69,000 or so distinct CDR3 sequences, 8.5% to 10% of them present only once. The sequence was collected from an adult who was a healthcare worker with PCR-confirmed SARS-CoV-2 infection or an uninfected control (not recorded which). The material sequenced was whole blood. The V gene is TRBV29-1, the J gene TRBJ1-1; 9 bases align to TRBD1. The CDR3 DNA sequence: TGCAGCGTCGTAACAGGGGGCCGGACTGAAGCTTTCTTT. It specifies CSVVTGGRTEAFF.